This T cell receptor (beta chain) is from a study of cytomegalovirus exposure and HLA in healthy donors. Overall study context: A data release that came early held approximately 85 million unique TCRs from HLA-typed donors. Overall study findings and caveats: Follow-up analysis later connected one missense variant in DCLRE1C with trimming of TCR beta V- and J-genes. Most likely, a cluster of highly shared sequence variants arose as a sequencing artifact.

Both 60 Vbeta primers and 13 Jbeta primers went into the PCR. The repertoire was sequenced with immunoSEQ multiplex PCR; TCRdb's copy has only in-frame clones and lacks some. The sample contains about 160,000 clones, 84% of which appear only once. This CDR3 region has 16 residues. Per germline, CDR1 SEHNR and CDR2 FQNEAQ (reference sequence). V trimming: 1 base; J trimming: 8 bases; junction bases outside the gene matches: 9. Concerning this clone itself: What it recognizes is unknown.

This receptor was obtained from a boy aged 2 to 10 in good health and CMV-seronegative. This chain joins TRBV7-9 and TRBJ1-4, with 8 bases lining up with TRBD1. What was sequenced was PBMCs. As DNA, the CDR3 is TGTGCCAGCAGCTTAGGACAGGGGTTTATGCGGGAAAAACTGTTTTTT. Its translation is CASSLGQGFMREKLFF.